Presented here are 3 T cell receptor beta chains from one specimen sequenced in a study of CD8+ T cells in alopecia areata (dated by TCRdb to 2016 to 2019). The library came from the immunoSEQ multiplex PCR assay. For TCR sequencing, RNA was extracted from every sample and reverse transcribed into cDNA to serve as template. In TCRdb, the immuneACCESS table is reduced to in-frame sequences with V and J assigned. These tables do not hold every clone; where another copy was compared, an unresolved V gene accounts for under half, and the others remain unexplained. The table for this sample lists 150,000 to 200,000 clones; 58% of them were counted only once. Clones ranked in the top ten supply about 5% of the sample. This sample's time point label indicates: 24 weeks on oral tofacitinib. Interpreted using the paper, the treatment or condition label stands for: oral pan-JAK inhibitor, 5-10 mg twice daily.

The sequenced sample was CD4+ T cells sorted from blood, obtained at week 24, from a patient treated with tofacitinib. The receptors shown here come from a human donor with alopecia areata.

The V call is TRBV19, the J call TRBJ2-1; 13 bases line up with TRBD2. The germline V gene encodes CDR1 LNHDA and CDR2 SQIVND (reference sequence). The trim removed 5 bases at V and 4 bases at J, leaving 8 bases unmatched. The CDR3 runs to 17 residues. The CDR3 here is CASSPTSGGAGYNEQFF. The CDR3 nucleotides read TGTGCCAGTAGTCCTACTAGCGGGGGGGCCGGATACAATGAGCAGTTCTTC.

This clone was counted a few times. This chain connects TRBV9 to TRBJ2-5, with 7 bases that match TRBD1. Trimming removed 2 bases from V and 3 bases from J; junction bases left unmatched: 4. This CDR3 has 14 residues. Germline V CDR1 and CDR2: SGDLS, YYNGEE. CDR3 coding DNA: TGTGCCAGCAGCGTCGCAGGGGGTGAAGAGACCCAGTACTTC. It codes for CASSVAGGEETQYF.

This chain connects TRBV27 to TRBJ1-2, with TRBD1 matching over 10 bases. From germline, CDR1 is MNHEY and CDR2 SMNVEV (reference sequence). The CDR3 consists of 16 residues. Losses at the gene ends were 6 bases for V and 4 bases for J; bases not matched to a gene: 11. In DNA form, the CDR3 reads TGTGCCAGCAGGTCGGACAGGGGGGTTTTTGGCTATGGCTACACCTTC. This encodes CASRSDRGVFGYGYTF.